This T cell receptor beta chain stems from a study of T cells in Graves' hyperthyroidism and ophthalmopathy. RNA transcripts yielded amplified TCR beta CDR3 regions. Primed by the HTBI set, a first-round RT-PCR was run on the TCR CDR3. TCRdb ran MiXCR on the multiplex PCR reads and lists one entry per CDR3 protein. The table records roughly 180,000 distinct CDR3 sequences, roughly 9.4% of them present only once. This clonotype has ten or more counts. The study left out patients who had uncontrolled infection, other autoimmune disease, pregnancy or lactation. Ahead of any ophthalmopathy symptoms, the blood sample was obtained at the first diagnosis of hyperthyroidism. Germline-derived CDR1 and CDR2 are DFQATT and SNEGSKA (reference sequence). V was shortened by 0 bases and J by 1 base, with 17 bases between the two germline ends. The CDR3 length is 17 residues.

The chain is built from TRBV20-1 and TRBJ2-3; D is uncertain. This TCR was sampled from a woman under 30 with Graves' hyperthyroidism that later progressed to Graves' ophthalmopathy. Sequenced input: blood. DNA of the CDR3: TGCAGTGCTAGAGATCTTCGAGGTGGCCTGGGCACAGATACGCAGTATTTT. Its protein is CSARDLRGGLGTDTQYF.